What follows are 20 T cell receptor beta chains derived from one specimen sequenced in a study of post-analysis software for immune sequencing data. Study-wide results and limits: Roughly 5 TRBV segments, TRBV5-6, TRBV5-1 and TRBV20-1 among them, were found more frequent in patients than controls.

No antigen has been identified for these receptors. Unique-molecular-identifier-tagged TCR beta cDNA libraries were used. From the PCR reads, TCRdb called clonotypes with MiXCR, one entry per CDR3 protein. This table holds about 620,000 distinct CDR3 sequences, around 40% found once. Sample: blood. These TCRs come from a girl between 5 and 17 years old with multiple sclerosis.

This clonotype was counted between two and nine times. This chain connects TRBV5-6 to TRBJ1-1; the D gene is possibly TRBD1 (6 bases). Trimming cost V 3 bases and J 1 base, with 13 bases left between them. The CDR3 sequence is 15 residues long. Germline CDR1 SGHDT, CDR2 YYEEEE. The CDR3 DNA sequence: TGTGCCAGCAGCTCAACGGGACACCAGAACACTGAAGCTTTCTTT. This encodes CASSSTGHQNTEAFF.

This chain connects TRBV12-3 or TRBV12-4 to TRBJ1-2; D call uncertain. Trimming took off 7 bases at V and 7 bases at J, with 22 bases between the two ends. The length of the CDR3 is 15 residues. This CDR3 reads CASTPMQSKTGGYTF. The CDR3 region has the DNA TGTGCCAGCACTCCCATGCAGTCTAAGACGGGTGGCTACACCTTC.

The genes are TRBV5-1 and TRBJ2-5; 9 bases line up with TRBD2. Trimming took 0 bases from V and 4 from J; bases not matched to a gene: 4. CDR3 size: 15 residues. Germline V gene sequence: CDR1 SGHRS, CDR2 YFSETQ. The CDR3 sequence: CASSLAIAGVETQYF. DNA of the CDR3: TGCGCCAGCAGCTTGGCAATAGCGGGAGTAGAGACCCAGTACTTC. Combining the CDR3 with reference TRBV5-1 and TRBJ2-5 gives the whole variable domain KAGVTQTPRYLIKTRGQQVTLSCSPISGHRSVSWYQQTPGQGLQFLFEYFSETQRNKGNFPGRFSGRQFSNSRSEMNVSTLELGDSALYLCASSLAIAGVETQYFGPGTRLLVL.

This clonotype was counted only a few times. The gene calls are TRBV7-2 and TRBJ2-4; TRBD1 matches at 7 bases. The V and J ends lost 2 bases and 3 bases, in that order; junction bases with no gene match: 4. The CDR3 spans 15 residues. CDR1 SGHTA and CDR2 FQGNSA come from the germline V gene. CDR3 sequence reads: CASSLRDSLKNIQYF. CDR3 DNA sequence: TGTGCCAGCAGCTTAAGGGACAGTCTCAAAAACATTCAGTACTTC. Combining the CDR3 with reference TRBV7-2 and TRBJ2-4 gives the whole variable domain GAGVSQSPSNKVTEKGKDVELRCDPISGHTALYWYRQSLGQGLEFLIYFQGNSAPDKSGLPSDRFSAERTGGSVSTLTIQRTQQEDSAVYLCASSLRDSLKNIQYFGAGTRLSVL.

The chain links TRBV6-6 to TRBJ1-5; D is possibly TRBD1 (5 bases). The CDR3 consists of 15 residues. V lost 5 bases to trimming and J lost 0 bases, with 11 bases between them. CDR1 is MNHNY and CDR2 is SVGAGI in the germline V gene (reference sequence). The DNA of the CDR3 is TGTGCCAGCAGTCAAAGACAGAATAGCAATCAGCCCCAGCATTTT. Translating it yields CASSQRQNSNQPQHF.

This rearrangement joins TRBV29-1 to TRBJ2-5; D possibly corresponds to TRBD1 (5 bases). The V end was cut by 6 bases, the J end by 2 bases, with 13 bases between. The CDR3 has 13 amino acids. In germline, CDR1 is SQVTM, CDR2 ANQGSEA. The CDR3 coding sequence is TGCAGCGTGGACGAAGGGGATCAAGAGACCCAGTACTTC. Its protein is CSVDEGDQETQYF. Full variable domain (missing parts from reference TRBV29-1 and TRBJ2-5): SAVISQKPSRDICQRGTSLTIQCQVDSQVTMMFWYRQQPGQSLTLIATANQGSEATYESGFVIDKFPISRPNLTFSTLTVSNMSPEDSSIYLCSVDEGDQETQYFGPGTRLLVL.

This clonotype was counted only a few times. The chain links TRBV20-1 to TRBJ2-1; TRBD1 matches 9 bases. CDR3 length: 15 amino acids. The V gene end was trimmed by 0 bases and the J gene end by 4 bases; junction bases not matched to a gene: 4. Per the germline V gene, CDR1 is DFQATT and CDR2 is SNEGSKA (reference sequence). CDR3 in amino acids: CSARDSGTGYNEQFF. DNA of the CDR3: TGCAGTGCTAGAGATTCCGGGACAGGGTACAATGAGCAGTTCTTC.

The CDR3 sequence is CSASPGDRDTDTQYF. The CDR3 DNA sequence: TGCAGTGCTAGTCCAGGGGATCGCGACACAGATACGCAGTATTTT. The chain links TRBV20-1 to TRBJ2-3; TRBD1 is a possible D gene (6 bases). The CDR3 extends over 15 amino acids. The V gene lost 3 bases and the J gene lost 2 bases, with 15 bases spanning the gap. CDR1 is DFQATT and CDR2 is SNEGSKA in the germline V gene (reference sequence).

This clonotype appeared a single time. The V and J genes are TRBV12-3 or TRBV12-4 and TRBJ2-1; tentatively, D is TRBD1 or TRBD2 (6 bases each). The V and J ends lost 6 bases and 9 bases respectively, with 18 bases between them. CDR3 size: 14 residues. For the CDR3, the DNA is TGTGCCAGCAGGTCCCCGGGGGCAGGTATTGAGCAGTTCTTC. It specifies CASRSPGAGIEQFF.

This clonotype has just a few counts. The V gene is TRBV5-5, the J gene TRBJ2-5; 10 bases match TRBD2. The V and J ends lost 1 base and 5 bases, in that order; junction bases with no gene match: 8. This CDR3 spans 16 amino acids. Germline assignment: CDR1 SGHKS and CDR2 YYEKEE (reference sequence). The CDR3 region is CASSLSPGLAMETQYF. CDR3 bases: TGTGCCAGCAGCTTGTCACCGGGACTAGCGATGGAGACCCAGTACTTC.

V gene TRBV11-2 combines with J gene TRBJ2-1; 9 positions agree with TRBD1. The germline V gene has CDR1 SGHAT and CDR2 FQNNGV. There are 16 residues in the CDR3. The J segment lost 5 bases and the V segment lost 5 bases, leaving 10 bases of the junction unmatched. The CDR3 coding sequence is TGTGCCAGCAGCGCCCGGACAGGGGTGCTCAACAATGAGCAGTTCTTC. It is translated as CASSARTGVLNNEQFF.

This clonotype was found a few times. The chain recombines TRBV12-3 or TRBV12-4 with TRBJ2-6, with unresolved D. Trimming shortened V by 2 bases and J by 1 base, and 6 bases separated the two germline ends. The CDR3 is made up of 15 amino acids. CDR3 sequence reads: CASSLIGSGANVLTF. In nucleotides, the CDR3 is TGTGCCAGCAGTTTAATCGGTTCTGGGGCCAACGTCCTGACTTTC.

The chain is built from TRBV20-1 and TRBJ1-2, with D maybe TRBD1 (5 bases). This CDR3 contains 12 residues. Germline lookup yields CDR1 DFQATT and CDR2 SNEGSKA (reference sequence). With 1 base removed from V and 5 bases from J, the gap between germline ends came to 8 bases. CDR3 coding DNA: TGCAGTGCTAGAGGGGGACGATATGGCTACACCTTC. Translating it yields CSARGGRYGYTF.

J is TRBJ2-1 and V is TRBV20-1, with 9 nucleotides matching TRBD2. V was pared by 3 bases and J by 7 bases, with 10 bases of the junction left unmatched. The V gene's germline CDR1 is DFQATT and CDR2 SNEGSKA (reference sequence). The CDR3 is 15 amino acids. This CDR3 reads CSASHRRGGGNEQFF. The CDR3 DNA sequence: TGCAGTGCTAGTCATCGGCGGGGGGGGGGGAATGAGCAGTTCTTC.

V is TRBV6-5 and J is TRBJ2-3, with D perhaps matching TRBD2 (5 bases). The V and J ends lost 0 bases and 5 bases respectively, with 15 bases between them. CDR1 and CDR2 (germline): MNHEY, SVGAGI. This CDR3 has 16 amino acids. The CDR3 reads CASSYSITRREDTQYF. The CDR3, as DNA: TGTGCCAGCAGTTACTCGATAACTAGGCGTGAAGATACGCAGTATTTT.

V gene TRBV6-1 combines with J gene TRBJ2-7; maybe TRBD1 (7 bases). The CDR3 covers 15 residues. The germline V gene has CDR1 MNHNS and CDR2 SASEGT. Trimming took 1 base from V and 3 from J, leaving 13 bases between them. CDR3 in DNA: TGTGCCAGCAGTGAAGGAAGCCAGGGGGGCTACGAGCAGTACTTC. Translation gives CASSEGSQGGYEQYF.

In this sample, this clonotype turned up many times. This rearrangement joins TRBV12-3 or TRBV12-4 to TRBJ2-1; D is unresolved. The V gene lost 3 bases and the J gene lost 8 bases, with 5 bases spanning the gap. The CDR3 has 11 amino acids. The CDR3 nucleotides read TGTGCCAGCAGTTTGTTCTATGAGCAGTTCTTC. It yields the protein CASSLFYEQFF.

The DNA of the CDR3 is TGTGCCAGCAGCTTAAAAGGGGGGCCCTACAATGAGCAGTTCTTC. Amino acids: CASSLKGGPYNEQFF. J is TRBJ2-1 and V is TRBV7-2; either TRBD1 or TRBD2 may supply D (6 bases each). Trimming took 2 bases from V and 2 from J, leaving 10 bases between them. This CDR3 is 15 amino acids long. CDR1 SGHTA and CDR2 FQGNSA come from the germline V gene.

The V call is TRBV6-5, the J call TRBJ1-5, with D possibly matching TRBD1 (6 bases). The V gene lost 5 bases and the J gene lost 10 bases, with 15 bases spanning the gap. The CDR3 has 13 amino acids. CDR1 and CDR2 (germline): MNHEY, SVGAGI. The CDR3 bases are TGTGCCAGCAGTCTCGGGGGCTCTCTACCCCAGCATTTT. As protein: CASSLGGSLPQHF.

This clonotype has only a few counts. This rearrangement joins TRBV7-8 to TRBJ2-1; 8 positions match TRBD2. Germline loops: CDR1 SGHVS, CDR2 FQNEAQ. The CDR3 sequence is 15 residues long. The V and J ends lost 5 bases and 5 bases, in that order; junction bases with no gene match: 8. This CDR3 reads CASSAQLADNNEQFF. The CDR3 coding sequence is TGTGCCAGCAGCGCCCAACTAGCGGATAACAATGAGCAGTTCTTC.